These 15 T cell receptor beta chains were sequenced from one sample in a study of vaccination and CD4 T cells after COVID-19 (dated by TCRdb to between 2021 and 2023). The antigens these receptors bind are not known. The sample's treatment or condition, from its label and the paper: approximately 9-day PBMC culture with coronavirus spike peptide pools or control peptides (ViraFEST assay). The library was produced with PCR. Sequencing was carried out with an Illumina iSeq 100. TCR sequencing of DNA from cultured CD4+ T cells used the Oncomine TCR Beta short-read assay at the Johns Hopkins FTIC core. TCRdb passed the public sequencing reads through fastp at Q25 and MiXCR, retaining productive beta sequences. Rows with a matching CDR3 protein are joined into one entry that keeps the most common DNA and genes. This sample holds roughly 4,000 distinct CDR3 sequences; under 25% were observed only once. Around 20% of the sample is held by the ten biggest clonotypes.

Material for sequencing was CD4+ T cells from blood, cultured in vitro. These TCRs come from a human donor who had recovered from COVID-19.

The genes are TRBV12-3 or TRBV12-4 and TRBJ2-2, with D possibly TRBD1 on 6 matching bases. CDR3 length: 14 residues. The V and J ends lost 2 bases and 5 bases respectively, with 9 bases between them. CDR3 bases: TGTGCCAGCAGTTTAAAAGGGGGTACCGGGGAGCTGTTTTTT. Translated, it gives CASSLKGGTGELFF.

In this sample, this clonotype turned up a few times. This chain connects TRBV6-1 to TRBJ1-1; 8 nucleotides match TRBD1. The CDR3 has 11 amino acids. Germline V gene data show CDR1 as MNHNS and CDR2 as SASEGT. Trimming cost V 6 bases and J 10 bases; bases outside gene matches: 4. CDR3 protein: CASRRQGRAFF. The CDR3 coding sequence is TGTGCCAGCAGAAGACAGGGGAGAGCTTTCTTT.

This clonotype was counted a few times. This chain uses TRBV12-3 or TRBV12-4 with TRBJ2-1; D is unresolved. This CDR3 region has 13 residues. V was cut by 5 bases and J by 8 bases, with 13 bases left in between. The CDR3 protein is CASSNPPRDEQFF. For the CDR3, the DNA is TGTGCCAGCAGTAACCCCCCAAGGGATGAGCAGTTCTTC.

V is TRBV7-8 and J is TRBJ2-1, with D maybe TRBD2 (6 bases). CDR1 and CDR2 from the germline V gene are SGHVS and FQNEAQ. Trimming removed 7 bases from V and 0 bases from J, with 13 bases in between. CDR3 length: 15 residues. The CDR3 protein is CASNYGGGSYNEQFF. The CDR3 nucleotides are TGTGCCAGCAACTACGGGGGAGGCTCCTACAATGAGCAGTTCTTC.

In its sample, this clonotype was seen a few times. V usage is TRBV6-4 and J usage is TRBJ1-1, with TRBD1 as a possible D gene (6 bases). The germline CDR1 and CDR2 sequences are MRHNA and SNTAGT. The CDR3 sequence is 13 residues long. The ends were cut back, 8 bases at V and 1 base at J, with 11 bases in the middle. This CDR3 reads CASAGEANTEAFF. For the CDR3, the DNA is TGTGCCAGCGCAGGGGAGGCGAACACTGAAGCTTTCTTT.

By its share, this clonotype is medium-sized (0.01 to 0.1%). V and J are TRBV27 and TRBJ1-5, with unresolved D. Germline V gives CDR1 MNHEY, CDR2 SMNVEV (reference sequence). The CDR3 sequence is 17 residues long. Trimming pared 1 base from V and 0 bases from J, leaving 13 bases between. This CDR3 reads CASSLYGGEYSNQPQHF. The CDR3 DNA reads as TGTGCCAGCAGTTTATACGGCGGAGAGTATAGCAATCAGCCCCAGCATTTT.

DNA of the CDR3: TGTGCCAGCAGCTTGCCGGCACAGGGGGGCGAGCAGTACTTC. Protein product: CASSLPAQGGEQYF. The rearrangement uses TRBV5-4 and TRBJ2-7; 8 bases align to TRBD1. The length of the CDR3 is 14 residues. CDR1 SGHNT and CDR2 YYREEE come from the germline V gene (reference sequence). Trimming removed 1 base from V and 6 bases from J; junction bases left unmatched: 6.

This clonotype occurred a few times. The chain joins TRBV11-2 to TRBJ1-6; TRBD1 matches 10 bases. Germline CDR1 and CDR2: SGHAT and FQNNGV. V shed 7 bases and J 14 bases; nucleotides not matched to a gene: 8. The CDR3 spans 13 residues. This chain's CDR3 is CASIGQGDRALHF. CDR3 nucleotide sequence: TGTGCCAGCATCGGACAGGGGGATCGAGCCCTCCACTTT.

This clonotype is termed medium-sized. This CDR3 reads CASSEGGTRTETQYF. The CDR3 DNA reads as TGTGCCAGCAGTGAAGGGGGGACTAGAACGGAGACCCAGTACTTC. The chain uses TRBV6-1 and TRBJ2-5, with TRBD2 identical over 8 bases. J was trimmed by 5 bases and V by 1 base; bases with no gene match: 6. CDR1 and CDR2 from the germline V gene are MNHNS and SASEGT. This CDR3 spans 15 amino acids.

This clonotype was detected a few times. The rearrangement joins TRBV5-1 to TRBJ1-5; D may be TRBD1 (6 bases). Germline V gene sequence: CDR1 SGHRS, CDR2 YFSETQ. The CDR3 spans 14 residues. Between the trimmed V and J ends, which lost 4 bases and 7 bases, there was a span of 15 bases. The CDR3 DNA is TGCGCCAGCAGCCTGGACAGTGGAGGACAGCCCCAGCATTTT. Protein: CASSLDSGGQPQHF.

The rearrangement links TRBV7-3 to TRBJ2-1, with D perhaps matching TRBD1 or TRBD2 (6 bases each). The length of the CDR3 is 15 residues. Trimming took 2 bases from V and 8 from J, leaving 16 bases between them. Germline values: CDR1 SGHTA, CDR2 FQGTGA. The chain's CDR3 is CASSLGQPGGDEQFF. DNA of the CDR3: TGTGCCAGCAGCTTAGGGCAGCCCGGGGGCGATGAGCAGTTCTTC.

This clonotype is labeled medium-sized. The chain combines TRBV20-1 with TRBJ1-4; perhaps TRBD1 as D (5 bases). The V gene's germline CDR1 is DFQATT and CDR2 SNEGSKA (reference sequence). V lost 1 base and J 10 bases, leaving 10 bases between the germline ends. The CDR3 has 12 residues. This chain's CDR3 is CSARGGPGKLFF. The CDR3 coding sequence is TGCAGTGCTAGAGGGGGCCCCGGAAAACTGTTTTTT.

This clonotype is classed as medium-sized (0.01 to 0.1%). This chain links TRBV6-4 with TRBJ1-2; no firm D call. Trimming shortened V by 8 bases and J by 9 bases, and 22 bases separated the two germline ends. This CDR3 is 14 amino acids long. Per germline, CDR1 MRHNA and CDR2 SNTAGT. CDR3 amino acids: CASLMPGEGKSYTF. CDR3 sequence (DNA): TGTGCCAGCTTGATGCCGGGCGAGGGCAAGAGCTACACCTTC.

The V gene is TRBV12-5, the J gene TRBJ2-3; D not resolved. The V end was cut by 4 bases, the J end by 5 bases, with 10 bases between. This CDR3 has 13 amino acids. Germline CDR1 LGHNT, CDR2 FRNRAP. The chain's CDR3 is CASGSLLGDTQYF. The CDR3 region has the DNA TGTGCTAGTGGTTCCCTATTGGGAGATACGCAGTATTTT.

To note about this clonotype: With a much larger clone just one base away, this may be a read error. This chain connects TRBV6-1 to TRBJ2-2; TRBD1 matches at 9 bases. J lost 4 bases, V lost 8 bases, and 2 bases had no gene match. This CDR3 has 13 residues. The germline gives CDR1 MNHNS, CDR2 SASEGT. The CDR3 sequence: CASWDRVTGELFF. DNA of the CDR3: TGTGCCAGCTGGGACAGGGTCACCGGGGAGCTGTTTTTT.